This TCR beta chain was recovered during a study of blood T cell repertoires in COVID-19. Study-level information: COVID-19 samples from acute and convalescent phases originated in the United States, Italy and Spain. T cells, B-cell-depleted T cells, or PBMCs provided the cDNA or gDNA that served as material.

V lost 7 bases and J 5 bases, leaving 19 bases between the germline ends. Looked up from germline, CDR1 is SGHTA and CDR2 is FQGNSA. CDR3 size: 15 residues. Original data processing: Amplifying reference gene primers gave estimates of nucleated cell counts. Data came from immunoSEQ multiplex PCR; TCRdb stores just in-frame clones and leaves some out. For V, J and clone size, that table is used; D and trimming come from the DNA. The table lists approximately 170,000 clones, about 81% of them singletons. This chain uses TRBV7-2 with TRBJ2-3, with D maybe TRBD1 (7 bases). The sample consisted of peripheral blood. The sequence came from an elderly woman with acute or convalescent COVID-19. The CDR3 loop reads CASNELRQGGDTQYF. The DNA for the CDR3 is TGTGCCAGCAACGAGCTTCGCCAGGGGGGAGATACGCAGTATTTT. Supplemented by reference TRBV7-2 and TRBJ2-3, the full variable domain reads GAGVSQSPSNKVTEKGKDVELRCDPISGHTALYWYRQSLGQGLEFLIYFQGNSAPDKSGLPSDRFSAERTGGSVSTLTIQRTQQEDSAVYLCASNELRQGGDTQYFGPGTRLTVL.